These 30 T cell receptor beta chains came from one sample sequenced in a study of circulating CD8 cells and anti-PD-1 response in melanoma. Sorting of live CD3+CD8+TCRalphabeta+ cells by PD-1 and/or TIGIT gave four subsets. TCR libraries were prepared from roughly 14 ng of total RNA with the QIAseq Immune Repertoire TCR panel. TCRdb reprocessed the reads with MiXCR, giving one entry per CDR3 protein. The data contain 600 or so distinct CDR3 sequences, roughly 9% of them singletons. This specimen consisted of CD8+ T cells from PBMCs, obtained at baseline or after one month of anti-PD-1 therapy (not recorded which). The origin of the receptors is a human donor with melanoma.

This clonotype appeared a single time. The CDR3 here is CSARDWQFSGRANEQYF. Here the CDR3 DNA reads TGCAGTGCTAGAGATTGGCAGTTTTCCGGGAGGGCCAACGAGCAGTACTTC. The genes are TRBV20-1 and TRBJ2-7; TRBD2 aligns across 8 bases. This CDR3 spans 17 amino acids. CDR1 is DFQATT and CDR2 is SNEGSKA in the germline V gene (reference sequence). V gave up 0 bases and J gave up 5 bases; unmatched junction bases: 15.

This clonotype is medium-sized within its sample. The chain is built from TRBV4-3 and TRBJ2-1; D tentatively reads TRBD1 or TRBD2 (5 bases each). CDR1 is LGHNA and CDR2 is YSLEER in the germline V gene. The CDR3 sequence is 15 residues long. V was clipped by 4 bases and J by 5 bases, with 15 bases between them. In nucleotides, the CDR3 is TGCGCCAGCAGCCTGACTCGGGACCGAAACAATGAGCAGTTCTTC. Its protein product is CASSLTRDRNNEQFF.

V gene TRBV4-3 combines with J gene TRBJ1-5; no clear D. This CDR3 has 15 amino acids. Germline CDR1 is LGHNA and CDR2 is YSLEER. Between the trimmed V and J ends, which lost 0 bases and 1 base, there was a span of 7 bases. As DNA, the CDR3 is TGCGCCAGCAGCCAAGATCCGAAGAGCAATCAGCCCCAGCATTTT. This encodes CASSQDPKSNQPQHF.

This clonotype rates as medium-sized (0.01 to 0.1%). CDR3 nucleotides: TGTGCCAGCAGTTCACCGACGGAAGGCAGCTCTGGGGCCAACGTCCTGACTTTC. This sequence encodes CASSSPTEGSSGANVLTF. The rearrangement joins TRBV28 to TRBJ2-6, with no clear D. V shed 4 bases and J shed 0 bases, with 16 bases lying between them. CDR3 size: 18 residues. Germline V gene data show CDR1 as MDHEN and CDR2 as SYDVKM.

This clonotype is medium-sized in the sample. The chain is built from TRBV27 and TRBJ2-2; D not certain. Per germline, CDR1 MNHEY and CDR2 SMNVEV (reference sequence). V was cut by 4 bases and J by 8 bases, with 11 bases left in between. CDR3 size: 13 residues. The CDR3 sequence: CASSWTERGELFF. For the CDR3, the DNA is TGTGCCAGCAGTTGGACGGAGAGGGGGGAGCTGTTTTTT.

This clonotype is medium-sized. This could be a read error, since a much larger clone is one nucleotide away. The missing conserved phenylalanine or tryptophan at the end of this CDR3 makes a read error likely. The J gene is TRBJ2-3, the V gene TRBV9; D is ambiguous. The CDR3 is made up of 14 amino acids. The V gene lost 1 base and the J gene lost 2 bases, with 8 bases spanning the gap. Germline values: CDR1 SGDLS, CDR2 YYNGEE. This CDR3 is CASSVNTATDTQYL. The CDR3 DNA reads TGTGCCAGCAGCGTAAATACAGCCACAGATACGCAGTATCTT.

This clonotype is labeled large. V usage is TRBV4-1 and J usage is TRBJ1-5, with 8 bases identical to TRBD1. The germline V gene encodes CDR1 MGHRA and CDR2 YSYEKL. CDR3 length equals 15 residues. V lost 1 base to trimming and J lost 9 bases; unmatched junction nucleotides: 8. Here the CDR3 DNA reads TGCGCCAGCAGCCAAGGGGGACAGGCCGTTCTGCCCCAGCATTTT. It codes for CASSQGGQAVLPQHF.

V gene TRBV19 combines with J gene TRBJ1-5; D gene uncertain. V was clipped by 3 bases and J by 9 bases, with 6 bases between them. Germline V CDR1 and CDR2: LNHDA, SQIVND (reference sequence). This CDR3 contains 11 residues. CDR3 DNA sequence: TGTGCCAGTAGTATCCGGGGGCCCCAGCATTTT. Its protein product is CASSIRGPQHF.

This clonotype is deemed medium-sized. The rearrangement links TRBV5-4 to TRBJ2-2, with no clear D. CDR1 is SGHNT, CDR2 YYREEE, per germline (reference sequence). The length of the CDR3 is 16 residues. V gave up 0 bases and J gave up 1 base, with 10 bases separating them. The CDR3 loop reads CASSLEAGENTGELFF. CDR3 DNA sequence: TGTGCCAGCAGCTTGGAAGCAGGCGAGAACACCGGGGAGCTGTTTTTT.

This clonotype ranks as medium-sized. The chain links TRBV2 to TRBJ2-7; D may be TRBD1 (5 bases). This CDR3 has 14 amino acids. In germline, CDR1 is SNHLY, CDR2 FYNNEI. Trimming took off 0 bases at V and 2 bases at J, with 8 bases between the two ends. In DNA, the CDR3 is TGTGCCAGCAGTGAAGCTTGGGGCGCCTACGAGCAGTACTTC. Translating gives CASSEAWGAYEQYF.

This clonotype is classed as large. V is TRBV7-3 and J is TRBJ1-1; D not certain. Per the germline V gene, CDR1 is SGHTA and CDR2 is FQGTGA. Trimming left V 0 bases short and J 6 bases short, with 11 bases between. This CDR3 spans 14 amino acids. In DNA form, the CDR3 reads TGTGCCAGCAGCTTAACCGGGAGGGTTGCTGAAGCTTTCTTT. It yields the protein CASSLTGRVAEAFF.

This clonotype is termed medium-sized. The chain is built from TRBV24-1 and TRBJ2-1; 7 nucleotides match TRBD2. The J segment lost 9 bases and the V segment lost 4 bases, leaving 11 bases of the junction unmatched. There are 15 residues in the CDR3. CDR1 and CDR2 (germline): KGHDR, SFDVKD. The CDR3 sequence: CATSESGGAKGEQFF. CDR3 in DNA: TGTGCCACCAGTGAGTCGGGGGGAGCCAAAGGTGAGCAGTTCTTC.

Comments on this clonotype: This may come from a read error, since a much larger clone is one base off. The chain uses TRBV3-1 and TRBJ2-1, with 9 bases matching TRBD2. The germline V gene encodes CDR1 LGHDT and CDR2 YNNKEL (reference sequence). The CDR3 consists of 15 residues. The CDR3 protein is CASSQASGGPNEQLF. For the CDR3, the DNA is TGTGCCAGCAGCCAAGCCAGCGGGGGGCCCAATGAGCAGCTCTTC.

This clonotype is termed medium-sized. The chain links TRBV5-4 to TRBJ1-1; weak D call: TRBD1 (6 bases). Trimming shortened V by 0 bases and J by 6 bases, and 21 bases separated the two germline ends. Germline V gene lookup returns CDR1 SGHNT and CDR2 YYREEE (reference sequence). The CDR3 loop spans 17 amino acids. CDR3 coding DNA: TGTGCCAGCAGCTTGGGGGACAATGACGGGTATCTTCCTGAAGCTTTCTTT. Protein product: CASSLGDNDGYLPEAFF.

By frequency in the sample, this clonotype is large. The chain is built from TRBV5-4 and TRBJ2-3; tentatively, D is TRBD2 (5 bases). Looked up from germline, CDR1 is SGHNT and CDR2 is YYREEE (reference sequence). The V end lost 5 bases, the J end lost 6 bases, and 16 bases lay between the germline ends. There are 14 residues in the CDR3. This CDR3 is CASRIRGQEDTQYF. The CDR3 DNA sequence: TGTGCCAGCAGAATCAGAGGGCAGGAGGATACGCAGTATTTT.

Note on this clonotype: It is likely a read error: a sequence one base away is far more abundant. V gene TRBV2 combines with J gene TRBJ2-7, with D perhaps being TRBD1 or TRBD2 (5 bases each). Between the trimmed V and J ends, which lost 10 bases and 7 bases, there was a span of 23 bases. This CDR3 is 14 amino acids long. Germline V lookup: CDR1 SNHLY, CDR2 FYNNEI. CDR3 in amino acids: CAIIPGPIYNEQYF. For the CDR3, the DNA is TGTGCCATTATACCGGGACCGATCTACAATGAGCAGTACTTC.

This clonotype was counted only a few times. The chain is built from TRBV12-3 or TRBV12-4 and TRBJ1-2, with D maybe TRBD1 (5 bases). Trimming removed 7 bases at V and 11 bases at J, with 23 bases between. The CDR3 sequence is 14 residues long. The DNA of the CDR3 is TGTGCCAGCACGATCACCGGGGCAGGGATTGGTTACACCTTC. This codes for CASTITGAGIGYTF.

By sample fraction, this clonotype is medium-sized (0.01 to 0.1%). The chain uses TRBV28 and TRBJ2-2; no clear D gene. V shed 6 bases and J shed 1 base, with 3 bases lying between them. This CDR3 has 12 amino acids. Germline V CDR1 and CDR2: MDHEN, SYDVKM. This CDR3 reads CASSQNTGELFF. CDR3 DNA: TGTGCCAGCAGCCAGAACACCGGGGAGCTGTTTTTT.

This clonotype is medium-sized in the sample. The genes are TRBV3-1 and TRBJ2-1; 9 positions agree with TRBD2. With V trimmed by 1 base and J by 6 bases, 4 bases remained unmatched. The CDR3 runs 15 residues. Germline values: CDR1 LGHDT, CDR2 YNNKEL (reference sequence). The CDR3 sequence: CASSQASGGPNEQFF. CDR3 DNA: TGTGCCAGCAGCCAAGCCAGCGGGGGGCCCAATGAGCAGTTCTTC.

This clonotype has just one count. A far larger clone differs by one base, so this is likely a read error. In DNA, the CDR3 is TGTGCCAGCAGCCTTCTTGCGGGAGGGCCCCATGAGCAGTACTTC. Residues: CASSLLAGGPHEQYF. The rearrangement links TRBV2 to TRBJ2-7; 9 bases are shared with TRBD2. The CDR3 runs to 15 residues. V shed 6 bases, J shed 7 bases, and the junction held 13 bases outside the gene matches. The germline V gene encodes CDR1 SNHLY and CDR2 FYNNEI.

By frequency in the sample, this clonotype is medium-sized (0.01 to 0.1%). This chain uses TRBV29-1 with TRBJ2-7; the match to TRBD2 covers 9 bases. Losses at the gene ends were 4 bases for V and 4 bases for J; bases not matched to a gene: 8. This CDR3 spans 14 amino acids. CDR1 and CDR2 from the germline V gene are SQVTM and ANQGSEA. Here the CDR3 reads CSVAAGGRFYEQYF. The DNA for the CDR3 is TGCAGCGTTGCGGCGGGAGGGAGGTTTTACGAGCAGTACTTC.

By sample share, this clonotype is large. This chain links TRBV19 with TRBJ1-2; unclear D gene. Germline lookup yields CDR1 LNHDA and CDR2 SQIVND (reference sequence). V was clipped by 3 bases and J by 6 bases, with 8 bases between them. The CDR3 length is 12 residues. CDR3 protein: CASSISANGYTF. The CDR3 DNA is TGTGCCAGTAGTATCAGCGCTAATGGCTACACCTTC.

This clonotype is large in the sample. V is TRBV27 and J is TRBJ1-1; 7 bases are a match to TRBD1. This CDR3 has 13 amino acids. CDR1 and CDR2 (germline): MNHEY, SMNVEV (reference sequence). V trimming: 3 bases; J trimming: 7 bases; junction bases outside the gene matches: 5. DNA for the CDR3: TGTGCCAGCAGTTTGACAGGGAGTGATGAAGCTTTCTTT. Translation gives CASSLTGSDEAFF.

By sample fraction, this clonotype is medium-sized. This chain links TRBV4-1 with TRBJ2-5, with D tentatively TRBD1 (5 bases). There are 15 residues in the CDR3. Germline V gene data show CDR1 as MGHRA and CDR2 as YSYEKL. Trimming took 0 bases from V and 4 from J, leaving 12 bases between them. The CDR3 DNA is TGCGCCAGCAGCCAAGATCGTGGGGCAGGAGAGACCCAGTACTTC. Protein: CASSQDRGAGETQYF.

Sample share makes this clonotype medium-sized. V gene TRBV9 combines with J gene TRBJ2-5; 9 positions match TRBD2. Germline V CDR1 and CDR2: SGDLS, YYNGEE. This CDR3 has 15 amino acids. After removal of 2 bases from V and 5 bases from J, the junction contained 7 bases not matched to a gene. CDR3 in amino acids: CASSVTGLAYETQYF. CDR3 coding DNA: TGTGCCAGCAGCGTTACGGGACTAGCATATGAGACCCAGTACTTC.

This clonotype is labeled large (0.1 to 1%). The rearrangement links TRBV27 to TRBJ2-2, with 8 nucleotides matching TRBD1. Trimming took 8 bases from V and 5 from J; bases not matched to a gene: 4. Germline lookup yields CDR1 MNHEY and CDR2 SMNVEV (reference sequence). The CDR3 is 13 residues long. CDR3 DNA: TGTGCCAGCCAGGGGGCGAGGACCGGGGAGCTGTTTTTT. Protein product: CASQGARTGELFF.

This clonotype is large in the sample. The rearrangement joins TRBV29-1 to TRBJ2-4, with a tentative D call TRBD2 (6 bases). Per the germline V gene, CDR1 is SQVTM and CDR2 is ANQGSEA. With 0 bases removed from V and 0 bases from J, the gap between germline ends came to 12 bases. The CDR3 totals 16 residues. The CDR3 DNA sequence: TGCAGCGTTGAAGATCCGGGGGACCTAGCCAAAAACATTCAGTACTTC. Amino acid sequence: CSVEDPGDLAKNIQYF.

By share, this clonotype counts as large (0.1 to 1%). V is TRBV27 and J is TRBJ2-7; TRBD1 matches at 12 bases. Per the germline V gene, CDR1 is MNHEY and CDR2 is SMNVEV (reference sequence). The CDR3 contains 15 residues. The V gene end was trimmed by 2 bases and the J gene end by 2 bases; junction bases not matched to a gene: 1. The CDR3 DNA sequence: TGTGCCAGCAGTTTAGGGACAGGGGGCCCCTACGAGCAGTACTTC. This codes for CASSLGTGGPYEQYF.

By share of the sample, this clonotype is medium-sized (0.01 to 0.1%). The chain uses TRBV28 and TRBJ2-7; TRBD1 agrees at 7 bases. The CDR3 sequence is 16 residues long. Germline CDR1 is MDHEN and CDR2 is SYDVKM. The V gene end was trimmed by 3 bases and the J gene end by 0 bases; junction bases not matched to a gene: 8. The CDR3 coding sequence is TGTGCCAGCAGTTTCCCAAGGGGACAGTTCTCCTACGAGCAGTACTTC. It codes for CASSFPRGQFSYEQYF.

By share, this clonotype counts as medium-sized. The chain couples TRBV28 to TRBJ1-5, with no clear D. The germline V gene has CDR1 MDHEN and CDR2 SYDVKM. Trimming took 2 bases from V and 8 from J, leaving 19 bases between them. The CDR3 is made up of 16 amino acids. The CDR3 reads CASSLRAIYRLEPQHF. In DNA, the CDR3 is TGTGCCAGCAGTTTAAGGGCCATCTACCGGCTCGAGCCCCAGCATTTT.